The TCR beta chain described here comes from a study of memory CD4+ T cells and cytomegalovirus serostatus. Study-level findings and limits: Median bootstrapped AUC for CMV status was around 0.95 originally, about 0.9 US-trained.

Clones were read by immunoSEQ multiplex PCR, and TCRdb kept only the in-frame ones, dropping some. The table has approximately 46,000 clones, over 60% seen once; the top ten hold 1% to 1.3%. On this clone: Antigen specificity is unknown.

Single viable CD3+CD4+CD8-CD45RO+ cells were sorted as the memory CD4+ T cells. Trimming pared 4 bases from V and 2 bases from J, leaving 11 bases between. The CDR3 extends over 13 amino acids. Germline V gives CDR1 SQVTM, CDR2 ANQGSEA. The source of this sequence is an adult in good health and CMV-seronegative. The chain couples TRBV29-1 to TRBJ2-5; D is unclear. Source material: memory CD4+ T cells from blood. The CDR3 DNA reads TGCAGCGTTGGAAGCAGGAGACAAGAGACCCAGTACTTC. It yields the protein CSVGSRRQETQYF.